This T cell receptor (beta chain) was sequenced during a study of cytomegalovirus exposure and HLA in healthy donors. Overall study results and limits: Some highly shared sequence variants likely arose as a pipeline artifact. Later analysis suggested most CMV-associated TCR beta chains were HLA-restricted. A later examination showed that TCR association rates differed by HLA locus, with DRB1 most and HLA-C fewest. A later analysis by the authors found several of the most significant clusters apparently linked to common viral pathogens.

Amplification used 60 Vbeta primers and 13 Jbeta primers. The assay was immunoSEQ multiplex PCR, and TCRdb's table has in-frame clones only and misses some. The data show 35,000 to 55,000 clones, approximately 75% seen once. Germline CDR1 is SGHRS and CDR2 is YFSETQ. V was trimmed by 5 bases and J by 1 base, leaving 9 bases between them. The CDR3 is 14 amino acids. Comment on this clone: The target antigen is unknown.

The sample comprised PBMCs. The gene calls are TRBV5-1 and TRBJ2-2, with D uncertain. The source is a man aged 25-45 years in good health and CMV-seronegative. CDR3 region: CASRLTGNTGELFF. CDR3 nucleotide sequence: TGCGCCAGCAGGTTGACTGGGAACACCGGGGAGCTGTTTTTT.